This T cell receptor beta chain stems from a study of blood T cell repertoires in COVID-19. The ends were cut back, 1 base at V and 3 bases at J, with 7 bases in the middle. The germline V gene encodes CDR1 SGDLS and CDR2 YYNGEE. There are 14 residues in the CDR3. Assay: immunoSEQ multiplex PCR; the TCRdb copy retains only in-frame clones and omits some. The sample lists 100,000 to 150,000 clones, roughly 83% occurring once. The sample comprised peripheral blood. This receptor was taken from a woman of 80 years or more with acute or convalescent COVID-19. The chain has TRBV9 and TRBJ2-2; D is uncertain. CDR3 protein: CASSVSYYTGELFF. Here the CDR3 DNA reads TGTGCCAGCAGCGTAAGTTACTACACCGGGGAGCTGTTTTTT.